What follows is one TCR beta chain and its context. Every patient underwent thyroid surgery untreated. With MiXCR, TCRdb called clones anew from the PCR reads. This sample carries about 20,000 clones, roughly a third of them seen once, and the ten largest clones take roughly 15%. This specimen belongs to a study of metastatic and nonmetastatic thyroid tumors. Germline V gene data show CDR1 as SGHRS and CDR2 as YFSETQ. There are 13 residues in the CDR3. V was trimmed by 4 bases and J by 8 bases, leaving 15 bases between them. This rearrangement joins TRBV5-1 to TRBJ1-1, with D tentatively TRBD1 (5 bases). The TCR sequence derives from a female donor with papillary thyroid cancer or a benign thyroid nodule (not recorded which). Some clones in this sample may be carry-over from other donors' samples. Material for sequencing was blood. The CDR3: CASSARGRVEAFF. CDR3 DNA sequence: TGCGCCAGCAGCGCCCGGGGCAGGGTAGAAGCTTTCTTT.